This TCR beta chain was sequenced during a study of blood T cell repertoires in COVID-19. Whole-study context: The United States, Italy and Spain were the sources of the acute and convalescent COVID-19 samples. PBMCs, B-cell-depleted T cells, or T cells provided the cDNA or gDNA that made up the material.

The protocol was immunoSEQ multiplex PCR, while the TCRdb copy is restricted to in-frame clones and leaves out a portion. The top ten hold 12% of the sample, which has approximately 170,000 clones, 84% seen once. Trimming took off 3 bases at V and 4 bases at J, with 9 bases between the two ends. This CDR3 region has 14 residues. In germline, CDR1 is LNHDA, CDR2 SQIVND (reference sequence). Participant-given clinical history determined each cohort assignment. This sequence was found in a man in his fifties or sixties who had recovered from COVID-19. The chain carries TRBV19 and TRBJ1-4; D is ambiguous. The sample comprised PBMCs or T cells enriched from blood (not recorded which). The CDR3 is CASSIWQDNEKLFF. In DNA, the CDR3 is TGTGCCAGTAGTATCTGGCAGGATAATGAAAAACTGTTTTTT.